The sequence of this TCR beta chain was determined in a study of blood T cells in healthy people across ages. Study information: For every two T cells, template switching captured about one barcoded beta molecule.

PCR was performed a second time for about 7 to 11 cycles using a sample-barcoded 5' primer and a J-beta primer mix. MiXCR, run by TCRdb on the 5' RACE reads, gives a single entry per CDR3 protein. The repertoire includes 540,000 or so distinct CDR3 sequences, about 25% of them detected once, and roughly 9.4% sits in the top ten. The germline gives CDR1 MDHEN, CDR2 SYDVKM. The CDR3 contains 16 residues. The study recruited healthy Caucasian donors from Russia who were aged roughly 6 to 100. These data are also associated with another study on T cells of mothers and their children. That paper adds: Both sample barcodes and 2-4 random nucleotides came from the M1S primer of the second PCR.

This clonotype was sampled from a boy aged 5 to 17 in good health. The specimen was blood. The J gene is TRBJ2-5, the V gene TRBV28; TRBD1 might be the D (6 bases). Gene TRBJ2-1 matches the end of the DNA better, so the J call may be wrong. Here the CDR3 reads CASTPLSGARANEQFF. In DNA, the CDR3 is TGTGCCAGCACCCCGCTCTCAGGGGCGCGGGCGAATGAGCAGTTCTTC.